Listed below are T cell receptor beta chains from one sample, sequenced in a study of blood T cell repertoires in COVID-19. The data were produced by immunoSEQ multiplex PCR, yet TCRdb's version contains in-frame clones alone and is incomplete. The repertoire consists of fewer than 200,000 clones, with 85% occurring once and the leading ten covering approximately 8.2%. The specimen sequenced was peripheral blood. These receptors were obtained from a woman aged 80 or older with COVID-19, enrolled during active disease. The CDR3 runs from the conserved cysteine through the conserved F or W. The order of the fields is V gene, J gene, clone size, CDR3 protein. A clone size is listed for some rows: how often the clone was seen (once, few, many), or a class if it is expanded.

v_call: TRBV7-2; j_call: TRBJ1-4; clone_size: .; cdr3_aa: CASSYTGVDEKLFF
v_call: TRBV7-8; j_call: TRBJ1-2; clone_size: .; cdr3_aa: CASSFSFTGGGKNGYTF
v_call: TRBV11-3; j_call: TRBJ2-1; clone_size: .; cdr3_aa: CASSFLLERDNEQFF
v_call: TRBV12-3/TRBV12-4; j_call: TRBJ1-5; clone_size: .; cdr3_aa: CASSTTGNQPQHF
v_call: TRBV28; j_call: TRBJ1-5; clone_size: .; cdr3_aa: CASSLTGANQPQHF
v_call: TRBV29-1; j_call: TRBJ1-4; clone_size: .; cdr3_aa: CSVRDSNEKLFF
v_call: TRBV4-1; j_call: TRBJ1-3; clone_size: .; cdr3_aa: CASSQDSLTQGHTIYF
v_call: TRBV7-8; j_call: TRBJ1-5; clone_size: .; cdr3_aa: CASTIGAATGQPQHF
v_call: TRBV7-3; j_call: TRBJ1-2; clone_size: .; cdr3_aa: CASTYGLGYTF
v_call: TRBV18; j_call: TRBJ2-4; clone_size: .; cdr3_aa: CASSPLGGQGNIQYF
v_call: TRBV7-2; j_call: TRBJ2-3; clone_size: .; cdr3_aa: CASSFGVRGTQYF
v_call: TRBV7-2; j_call: TRBJ2-7; clone_size: .; cdr3_aa: CASNRGGSYEQYF
v_call: TRBV7-2; j_call: TRBJ2-7; clone_size: .; cdr3_aa: CASSRYRAHEQYF
v_call: TRBV4-1; j_call: TRBJ1-5; clone_size: once; cdr3_aa: CASSQDLRGFNQPQHF
v_call: TRBV19; j_call: TRBJ2-7; clone_size: .; cdr3_aa: CASSFRRDLEQYF
v_call: TRBV6-6; j_call: TRBJ1-1; clone_size: .; cdr3_aa: CASSYPGQENTEAFF
v_call: TRBV5-1; j_call: TRBJ1-3; clone_size: .; cdr3_aa: CASSSGDRAGNTIYF
v_call: TRBV7-3; j_call: TRBJ1-5; clone_size: .; cdr3_aa: CASSFMAVQPQHF
v_call: TRBV7-2; j_call: TRBJ1-2; clone_size: .; cdr3_aa: CASSLGGYNYGYTF
v_call: TRBV16; j_call: TRBJ2-3; clone_size: .; cdr3_aa: CASSHRRGGSTDTQYF
v_call: TRBV12-3/TRBV12-4; j_call: TRBJ1-2; clone_size: .; cdr3_aa: CASSLQGTGGYTF
v_call: TRBV7-2; j_call: TRBJ2-6; clone_size: .; cdr3_aa: CASSFSGAGANVLTF
v_call: TRBV7-9; j_call: TRBJ2-3; clone_size: .; cdr3_aa: CASSLGQGSDTQYF
v_call: TRBV7-6; j_call: TRBJ2-1; clone_size: .; cdr3_aa: CASSYRTSGRVRYNEQFF
v_call: TRBV6-5; j_call: TRBJ1-6; clone_size: .; cdr3_aa: CASFRDARRGSPLHF
v_call: TRBV9; j_call: TRBJ1-1; clone_size: .; cdr3_aa: CASSLTRAAGVGTEAFF
v_call: TRBV10-3; j_call: TRBJ1-1; clone_size: .; cdr3_aa: CAISDRTGGGNTEAFF
v_call: TRBV29-1; j_call: TRBJ2-3; clone_size: .; cdr3_aa: CSLVRGTSGGKDTQYF
v_call: TRBV7-8; j_call: TRBJ1-1; clone_size: .; cdr3_aa: CASSLGLEGEAFF
v_call: TRBV20-1; j_call: TRBJ1-1; clone_size: .; cdr3_aa: CSASFGQITEAFF
v_call: TRBV12-3/TRBV12-4; j_call: TRBJ1-1; clone_size: .; cdr3_aa: CASSFRDQAFF
v_call: TRBV9; j_call: TRBJ2-7; clone_size: .; cdr3_aa: CASSEGPGGYEQYF
v_call: TRBV19; j_call: TRBJ1-5; clone_size: .; cdr3_aa: CASNKAGTGEGQPQHF
v_call: TRBV5-1; j_call: TRBJ2-2; clone_size: .; cdr3_aa: CASSTDKNTGELFF
v_call: TRBV11-2; j_call: TRBJ1-2; clone_size: .; cdr3_aa: CASSLGQSNYGYTF
v_call: TRBV7-2; j_call: TRBJ1-2; clone_size: once; cdr3_aa: CASSSGGQTYGYTF
v_call: TRBV19; j_call: TRBJ1-2; clone_size: .; cdr3_aa: CASIRDRGRNGYTF
v_call: TRBV4-1; j_call: TRBJ2-3; clone_size: .; cdr3_aa: CASSSASGGVDTQYF
v_call: TRBV6-5; j_call: TRBJ1-5; clone_size: .; cdr3_aa: CASSRGNQPQHF
v_call: TRBV2; j_call: TRBJ2-7; clone_size: once; cdr3_aa: CASSGLAGLYEQYF
v_call: TRBV7-2; j_call: TRBJ1-1; clone_size: .; cdr3_aa: CASSPRPTGGAFF
v_call: TRBV4-1; j_call: TRBJ1-3; clone_size: few; cdr3_aa: CASSQERGAGNTIYF
v_call: TRBV13; j_call: TRBJ1-2; clone_size: .; cdr3_aa: CASETGGYGYTF
v_call: TRBV7-2; j_call: TRBJ1-3; clone_size: once; cdr3_aa: CASSRGQGNTIYF
v_call: TRBV2; j_call: TRBJ2-3; clone_size: .; cdr3_aa: CASSDGLGAIGDTQYF
v_call: TRBV9; j_call: TRBJ1-2; clone_size: .; cdr3_aa: CASSVGQGAGYTF
v_call: TRBV27; j_call: TRBJ1-5; clone_size: .; cdr3_aa: CASSGQGVQPQHF
v_call: TRBV7-9; j_call: TRBJ2-7; clone_size: .; cdr3_aa: CASSYREGEQYF
v_call: TRBV6-1; j_call: TRBJ1-2; clone_size: .; cdr3_aa: CASSEEGLNYGYTF
v_call: TRBV7-9; j_call: TRBJ1-1; clone_size: once; cdr3_aa: CASSGGPLVGTEAFF
v_call: TRBV5-4; j_call: TRBJ1-3; clone_size: .; cdr3_aa: CAGTSGVGNTIYF
v_call: TRBV7-9; j_call: TRBJ1-6; clone_size: .; cdr3_aa: CASSPAAGPLHF
v_call: TRBV9; j_call: TRBJ1-4; clone_size: .; cdr3_aa: CASSRNRDTTTNEKLFF
v_call: TRBV18; j_call: TRBJ1-4; clone_size: .; cdr3_aa: CASSPGNGGEKLFF
v_call: TRBV28; j_call: TRBJ1-2; clone_size: few; cdr3_aa: CAIEGNYGYTF
v_call: TRBV18; j_call: TRBJ2-4; clone_size: .; cdr3_aa: CASSPPGQRMAKNIQYF
v_call: TRBV9; j_call: TRBJ2-1; clone_size: .; cdr3_aa: CASSVEGLGINEQFF
v_call: TRBV5-6; j_call: TRBJ1-1; clone_size: .; cdr3_aa: CASSLAHRIAEAFF
v_call: TRBV5-1; j_call: TRBJ2-7; clone_size: .; cdr3_aa: CASSLGAEVGEQYF